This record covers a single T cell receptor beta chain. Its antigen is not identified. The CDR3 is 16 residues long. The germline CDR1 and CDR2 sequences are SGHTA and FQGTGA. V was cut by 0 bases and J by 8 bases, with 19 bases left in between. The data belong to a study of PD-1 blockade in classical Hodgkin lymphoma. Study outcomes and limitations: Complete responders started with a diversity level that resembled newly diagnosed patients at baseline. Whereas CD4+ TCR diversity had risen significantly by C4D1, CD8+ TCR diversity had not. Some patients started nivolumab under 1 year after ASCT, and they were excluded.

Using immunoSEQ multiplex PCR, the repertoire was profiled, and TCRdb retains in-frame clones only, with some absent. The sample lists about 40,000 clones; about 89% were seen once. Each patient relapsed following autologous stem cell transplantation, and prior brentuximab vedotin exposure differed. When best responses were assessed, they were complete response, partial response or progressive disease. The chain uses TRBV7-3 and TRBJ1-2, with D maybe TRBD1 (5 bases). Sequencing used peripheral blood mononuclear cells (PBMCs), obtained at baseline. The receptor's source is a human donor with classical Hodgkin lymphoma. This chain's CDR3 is CASSLTPGTGRYGYTF. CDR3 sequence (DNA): TGTGCCAGCAGCTTAACCCCAGGGACGGGGCGGTACGGCTACACCTTC. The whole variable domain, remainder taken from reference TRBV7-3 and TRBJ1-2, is GAGVSQTPSNKVTEKGKYVELRCDPISGHTALYWYRQSLGQGPEFLIYFQGTGAADDSGLPNDRFFAVRPEGSVSTLKIQRTERGDSAVYLCASSLTPGTGRYGYTFGSGTRLTVV.